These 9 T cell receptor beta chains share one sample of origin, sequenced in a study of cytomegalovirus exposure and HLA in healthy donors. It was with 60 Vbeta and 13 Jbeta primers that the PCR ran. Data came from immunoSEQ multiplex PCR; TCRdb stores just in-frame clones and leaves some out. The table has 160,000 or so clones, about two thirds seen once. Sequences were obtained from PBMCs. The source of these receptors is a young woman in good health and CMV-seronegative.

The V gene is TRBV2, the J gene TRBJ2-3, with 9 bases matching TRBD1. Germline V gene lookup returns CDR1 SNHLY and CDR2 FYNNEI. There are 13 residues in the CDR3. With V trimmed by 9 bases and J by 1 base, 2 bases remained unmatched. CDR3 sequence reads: CASRTGGTDTQYF. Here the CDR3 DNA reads TGTGCCAGTCGGACAGGGGGCACAGATACGCAGTATTTT.

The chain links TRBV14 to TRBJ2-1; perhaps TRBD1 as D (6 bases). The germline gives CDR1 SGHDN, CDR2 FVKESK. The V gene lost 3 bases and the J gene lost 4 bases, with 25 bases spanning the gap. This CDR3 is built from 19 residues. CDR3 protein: CASSHRGQRYSHLYNEQFF. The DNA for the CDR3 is TGTGCCAGCAGCCATCGAGGACAGCGATACTCGCACCTATACAATGAGCAGTTCTTC.

CDR3 loop: CATRGGSTDTQYF. The CDR3 coding sequence is TGTGCCACGCGGGGGGGTAGCACAGATACGCAGTATTTT. The chain uses TRBV28 and TRBJ2-3, with TRBD2 matching 9 bases. The CDR3 covers 13 residues. CDR1 and CDR2 (germline): MDHEN, SYDVKM. The junction had 2 bases not matched to a gene; V was cut back by 10 bases and J by 0 bases.

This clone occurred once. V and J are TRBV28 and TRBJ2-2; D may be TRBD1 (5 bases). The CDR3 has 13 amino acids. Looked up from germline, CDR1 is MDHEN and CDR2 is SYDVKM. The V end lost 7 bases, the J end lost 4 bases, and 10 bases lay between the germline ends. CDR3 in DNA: TGTGCCAGCACTGGGGCGAGCACCGGGGAGCTGTTTTTT. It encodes CASTGASTGELFF.

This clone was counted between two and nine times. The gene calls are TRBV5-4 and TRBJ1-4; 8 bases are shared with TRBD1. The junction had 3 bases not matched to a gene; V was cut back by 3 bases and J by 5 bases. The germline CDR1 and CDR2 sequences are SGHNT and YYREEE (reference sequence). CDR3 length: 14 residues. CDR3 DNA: TGTGCCAGCAGCTACAGGGGGGGGAATGAAAAACTGTTTTTT. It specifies CASSYRGGNEKLFF.

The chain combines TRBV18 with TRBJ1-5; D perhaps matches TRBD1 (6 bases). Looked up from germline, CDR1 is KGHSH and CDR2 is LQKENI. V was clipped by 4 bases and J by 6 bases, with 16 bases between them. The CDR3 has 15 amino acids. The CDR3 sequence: CASSRVGGSPQPQHF. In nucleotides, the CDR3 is TGTGCCAGCTCACGGGTAGGGGGATCACCTCAGCCCCAGCATTTT.

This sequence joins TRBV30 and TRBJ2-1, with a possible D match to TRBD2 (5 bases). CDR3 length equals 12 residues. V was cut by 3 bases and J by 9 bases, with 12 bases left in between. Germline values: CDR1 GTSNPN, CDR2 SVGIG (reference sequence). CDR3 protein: CAWSAGLPEQFF. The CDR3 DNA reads TGTGCCTGGAGCGCAGGACTCCCTGAGCAGTTCTTC.

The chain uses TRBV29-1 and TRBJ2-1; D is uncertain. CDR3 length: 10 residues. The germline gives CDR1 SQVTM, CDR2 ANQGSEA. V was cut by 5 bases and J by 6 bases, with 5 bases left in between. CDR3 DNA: TGCAGCGTTAGAGTCAATGAGCAGTTCTTC. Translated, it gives CSVRVNEQFF.

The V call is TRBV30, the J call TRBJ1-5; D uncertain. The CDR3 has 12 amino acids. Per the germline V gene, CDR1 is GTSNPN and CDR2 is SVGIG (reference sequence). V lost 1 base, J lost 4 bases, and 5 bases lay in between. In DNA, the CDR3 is TGTGCCTGGAGTGAACAGAATCAGCCCCAGCATTTT. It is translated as CAWSEQNQPQHF.